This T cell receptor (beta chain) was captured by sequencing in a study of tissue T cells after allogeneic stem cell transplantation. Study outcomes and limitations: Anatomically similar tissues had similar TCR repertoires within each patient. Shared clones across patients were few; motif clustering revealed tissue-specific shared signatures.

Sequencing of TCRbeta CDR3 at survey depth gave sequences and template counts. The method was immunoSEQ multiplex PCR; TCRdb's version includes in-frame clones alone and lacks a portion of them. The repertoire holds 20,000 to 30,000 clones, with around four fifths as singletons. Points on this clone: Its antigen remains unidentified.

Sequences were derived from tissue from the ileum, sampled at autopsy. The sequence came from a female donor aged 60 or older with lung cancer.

The CDR3 nucleotides are TGCGCCAGCAGCTTGGCGCAGGGGCACACTGAAGCTTTCTTT. Its translation: CASSLAQGHTEAFF. The rearrangement uses TRBV5-1 and TRBJ1-1; weak D call: TRBD1 (6 bases). CDR3 length: 14 residues. Trimming took off 0 bases at V and 3 bases at J, with 9 bases between the two ends. Germline V lookup: CDR1 SGHRS, CDR2 YFSETQ.